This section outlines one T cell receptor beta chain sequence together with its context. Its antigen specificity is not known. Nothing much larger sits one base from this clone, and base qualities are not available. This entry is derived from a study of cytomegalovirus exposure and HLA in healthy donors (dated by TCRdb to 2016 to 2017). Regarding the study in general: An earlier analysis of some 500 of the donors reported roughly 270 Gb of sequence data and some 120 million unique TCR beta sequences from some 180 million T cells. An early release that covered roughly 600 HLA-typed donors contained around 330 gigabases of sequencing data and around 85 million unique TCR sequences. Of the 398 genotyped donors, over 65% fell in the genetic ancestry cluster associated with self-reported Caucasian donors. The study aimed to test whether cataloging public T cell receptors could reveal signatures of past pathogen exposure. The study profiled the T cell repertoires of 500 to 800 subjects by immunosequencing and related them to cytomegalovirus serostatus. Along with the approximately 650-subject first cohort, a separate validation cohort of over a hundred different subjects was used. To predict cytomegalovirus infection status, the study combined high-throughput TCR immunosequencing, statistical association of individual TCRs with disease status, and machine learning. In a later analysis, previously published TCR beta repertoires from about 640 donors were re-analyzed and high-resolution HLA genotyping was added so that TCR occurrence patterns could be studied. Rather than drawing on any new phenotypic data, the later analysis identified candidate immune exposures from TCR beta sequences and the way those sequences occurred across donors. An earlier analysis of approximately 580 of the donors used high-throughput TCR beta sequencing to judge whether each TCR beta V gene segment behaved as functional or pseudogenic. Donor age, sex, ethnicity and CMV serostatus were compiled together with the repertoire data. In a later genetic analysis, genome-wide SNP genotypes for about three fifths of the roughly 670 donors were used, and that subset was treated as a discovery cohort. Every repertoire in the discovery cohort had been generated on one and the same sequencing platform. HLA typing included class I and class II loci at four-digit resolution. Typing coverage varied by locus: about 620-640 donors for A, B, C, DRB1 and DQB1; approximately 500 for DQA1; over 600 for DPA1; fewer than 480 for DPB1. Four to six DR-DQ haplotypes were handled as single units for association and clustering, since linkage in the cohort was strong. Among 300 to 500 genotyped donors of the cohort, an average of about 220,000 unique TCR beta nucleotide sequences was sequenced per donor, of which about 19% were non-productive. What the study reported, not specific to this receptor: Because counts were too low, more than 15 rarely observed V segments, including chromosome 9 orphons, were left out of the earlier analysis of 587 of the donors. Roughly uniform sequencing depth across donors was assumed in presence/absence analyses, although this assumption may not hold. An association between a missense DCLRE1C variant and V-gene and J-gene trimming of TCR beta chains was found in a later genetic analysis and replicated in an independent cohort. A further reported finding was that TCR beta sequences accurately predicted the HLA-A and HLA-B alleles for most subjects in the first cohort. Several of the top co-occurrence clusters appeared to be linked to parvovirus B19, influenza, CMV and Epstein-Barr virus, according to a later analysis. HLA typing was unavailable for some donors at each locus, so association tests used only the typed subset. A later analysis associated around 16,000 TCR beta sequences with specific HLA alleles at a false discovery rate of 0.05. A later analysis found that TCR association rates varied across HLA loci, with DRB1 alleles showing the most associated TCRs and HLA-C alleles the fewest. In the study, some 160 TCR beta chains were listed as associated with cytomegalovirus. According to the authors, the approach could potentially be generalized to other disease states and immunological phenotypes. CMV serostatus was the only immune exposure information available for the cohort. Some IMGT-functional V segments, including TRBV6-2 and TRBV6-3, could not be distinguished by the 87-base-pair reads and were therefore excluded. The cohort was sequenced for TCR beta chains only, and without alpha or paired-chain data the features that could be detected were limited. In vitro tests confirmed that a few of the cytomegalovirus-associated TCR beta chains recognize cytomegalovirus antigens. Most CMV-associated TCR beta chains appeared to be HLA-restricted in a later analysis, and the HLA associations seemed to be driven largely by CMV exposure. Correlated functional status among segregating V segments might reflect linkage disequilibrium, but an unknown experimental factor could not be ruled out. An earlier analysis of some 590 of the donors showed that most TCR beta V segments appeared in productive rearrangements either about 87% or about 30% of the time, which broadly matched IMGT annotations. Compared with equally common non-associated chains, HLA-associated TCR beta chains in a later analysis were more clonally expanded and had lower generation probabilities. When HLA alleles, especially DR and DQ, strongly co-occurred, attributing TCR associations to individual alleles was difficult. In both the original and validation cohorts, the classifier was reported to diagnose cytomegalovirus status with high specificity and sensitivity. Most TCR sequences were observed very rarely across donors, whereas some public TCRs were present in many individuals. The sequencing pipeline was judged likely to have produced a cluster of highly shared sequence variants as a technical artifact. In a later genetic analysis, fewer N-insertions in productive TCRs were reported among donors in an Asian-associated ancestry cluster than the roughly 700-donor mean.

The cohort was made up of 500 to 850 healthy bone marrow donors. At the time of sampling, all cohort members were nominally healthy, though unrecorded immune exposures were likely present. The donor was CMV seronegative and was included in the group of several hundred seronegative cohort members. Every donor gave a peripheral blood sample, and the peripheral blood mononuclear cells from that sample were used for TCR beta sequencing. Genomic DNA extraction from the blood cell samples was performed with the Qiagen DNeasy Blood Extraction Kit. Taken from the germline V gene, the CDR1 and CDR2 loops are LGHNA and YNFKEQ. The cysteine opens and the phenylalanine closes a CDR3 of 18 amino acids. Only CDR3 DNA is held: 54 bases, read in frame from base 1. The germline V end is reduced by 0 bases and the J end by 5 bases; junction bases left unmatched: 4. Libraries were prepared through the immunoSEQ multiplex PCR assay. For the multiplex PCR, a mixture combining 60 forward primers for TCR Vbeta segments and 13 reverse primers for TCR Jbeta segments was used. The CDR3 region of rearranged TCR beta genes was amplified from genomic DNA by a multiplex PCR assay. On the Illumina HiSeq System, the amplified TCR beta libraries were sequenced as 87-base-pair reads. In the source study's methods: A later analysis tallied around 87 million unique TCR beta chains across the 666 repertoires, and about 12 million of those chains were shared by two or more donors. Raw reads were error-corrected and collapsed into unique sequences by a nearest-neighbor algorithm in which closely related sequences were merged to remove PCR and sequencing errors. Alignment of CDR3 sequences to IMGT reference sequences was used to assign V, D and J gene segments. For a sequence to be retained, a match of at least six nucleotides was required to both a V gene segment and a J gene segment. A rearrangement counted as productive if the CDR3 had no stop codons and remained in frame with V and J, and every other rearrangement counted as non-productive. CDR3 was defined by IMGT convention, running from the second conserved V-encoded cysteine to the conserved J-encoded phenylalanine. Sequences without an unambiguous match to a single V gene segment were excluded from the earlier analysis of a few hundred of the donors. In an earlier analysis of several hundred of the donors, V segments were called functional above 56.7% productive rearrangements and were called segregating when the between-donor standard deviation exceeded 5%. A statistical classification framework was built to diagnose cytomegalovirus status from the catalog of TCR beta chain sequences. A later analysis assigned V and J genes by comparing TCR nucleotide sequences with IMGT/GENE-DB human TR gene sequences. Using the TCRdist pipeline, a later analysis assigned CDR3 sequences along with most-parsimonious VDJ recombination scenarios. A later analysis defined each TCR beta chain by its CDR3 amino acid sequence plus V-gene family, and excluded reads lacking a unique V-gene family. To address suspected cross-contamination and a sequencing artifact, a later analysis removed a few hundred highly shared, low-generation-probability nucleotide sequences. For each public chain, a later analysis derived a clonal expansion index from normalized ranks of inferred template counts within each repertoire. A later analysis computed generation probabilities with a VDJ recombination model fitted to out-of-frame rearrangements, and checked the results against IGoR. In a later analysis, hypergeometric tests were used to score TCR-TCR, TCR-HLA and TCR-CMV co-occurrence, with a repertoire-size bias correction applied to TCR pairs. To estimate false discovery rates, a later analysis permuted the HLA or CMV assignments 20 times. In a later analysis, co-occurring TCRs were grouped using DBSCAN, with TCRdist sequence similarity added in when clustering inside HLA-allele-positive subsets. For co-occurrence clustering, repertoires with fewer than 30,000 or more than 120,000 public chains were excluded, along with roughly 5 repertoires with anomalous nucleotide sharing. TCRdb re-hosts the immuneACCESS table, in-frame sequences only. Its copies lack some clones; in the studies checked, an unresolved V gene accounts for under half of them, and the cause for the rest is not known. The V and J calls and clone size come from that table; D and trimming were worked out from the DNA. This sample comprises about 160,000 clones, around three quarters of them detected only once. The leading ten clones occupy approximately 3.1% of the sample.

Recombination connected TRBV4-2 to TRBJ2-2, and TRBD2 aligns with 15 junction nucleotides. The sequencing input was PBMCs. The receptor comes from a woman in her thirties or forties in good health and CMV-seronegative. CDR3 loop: CASSQDWTSGGATGELFF. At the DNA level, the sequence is TGTGCCAGCAGCCAAGACTGGACTAGCGGGGGGGCAACCGGGGAGCTGTTTTTT.